The clone carrying this TCR beta chain has ten or more counts. Its antigen is currently unknown. Extraction yielded total RNA from whole blood (unfractionated). The library tagged individual cDNA molecules with unique molecular identifiers. TCRdb reanalysed the reads using MiXCR and keeps one entry per CDR3 protein. This table holds 120,000 or so distinct CDR3 sequences, 8.5% to 9% found once. The data belong to a study of human T cells and chemical hapten exposure. Study at large: There were per-sample TCR yield variations, arising mainly from small pooled library volume differences.

CDR1 is SEHNR and CDR2 is FQNEAQ in the germline V gene (reference sequence). Trimming removed 1 base from V and 6 bases from J, with 16 bases in between. This CDR3 has 16 residues. Findings and limits, study-wide: The number of TCRs above 1 in 1000 frequency did not change after DPC sensitization.

The clonotype was recovered from a human donor in good health. Some clones in this sample may be carry-over from other donors' samples. Sample: whole blood. The J gene is TRBJ1-5, the V gene TRBV7-9, with D possibly being TRBD1 (5 bases). For the CDR3, the DNA is TGTGCCAGCAGCTTAGTCTTAGGGGCCCAAGGTCAGCCCCAGCATTTT. This translates into CASSLVLGAQGQPQHF. Using reference TRBV7-9 and TRBJ1-5 for the parts outside the CDR3, the full variable domain is DTGVSQNPRHKITKRGQNVTFRCDPISEHNRLYWYRQTLGQGPEFLTYFQNEAQLEKSRLLSDRFSAERPKGSFSTLEIQRTEQGDSAMYLCASSLVLGAQGQPQHFGDGTRLSIL.